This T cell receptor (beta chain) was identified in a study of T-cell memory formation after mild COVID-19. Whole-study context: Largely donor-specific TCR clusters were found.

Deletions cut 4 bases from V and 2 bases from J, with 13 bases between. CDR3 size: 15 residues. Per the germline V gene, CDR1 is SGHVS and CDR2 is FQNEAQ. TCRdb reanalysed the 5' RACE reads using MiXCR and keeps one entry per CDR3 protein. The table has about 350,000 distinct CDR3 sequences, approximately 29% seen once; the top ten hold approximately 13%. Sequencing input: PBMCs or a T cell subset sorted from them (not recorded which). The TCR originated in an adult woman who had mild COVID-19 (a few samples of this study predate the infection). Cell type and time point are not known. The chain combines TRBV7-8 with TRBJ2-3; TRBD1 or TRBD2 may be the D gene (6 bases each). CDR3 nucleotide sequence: TGTGCCAGCAGCTGGGGTTGGGGGGCCACAGATACGCAGTATTTT. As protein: CASSWGWGATDTQYF.